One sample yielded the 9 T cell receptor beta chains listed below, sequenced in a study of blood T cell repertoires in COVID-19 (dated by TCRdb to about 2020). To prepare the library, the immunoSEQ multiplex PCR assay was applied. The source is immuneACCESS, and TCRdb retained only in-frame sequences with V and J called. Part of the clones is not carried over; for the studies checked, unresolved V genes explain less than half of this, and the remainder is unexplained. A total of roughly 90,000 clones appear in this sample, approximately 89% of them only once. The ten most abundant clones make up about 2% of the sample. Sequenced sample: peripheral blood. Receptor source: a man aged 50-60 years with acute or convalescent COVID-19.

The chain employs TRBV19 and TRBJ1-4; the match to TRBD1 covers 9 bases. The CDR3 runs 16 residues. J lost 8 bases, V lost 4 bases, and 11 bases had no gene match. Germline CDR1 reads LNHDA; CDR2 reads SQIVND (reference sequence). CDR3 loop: CASSNLQTGGFEKLFF. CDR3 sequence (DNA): TGTGCCAGTAGTAACCTCCAGACAGGGGGGTTCGAAAAACTGTTTTTT.

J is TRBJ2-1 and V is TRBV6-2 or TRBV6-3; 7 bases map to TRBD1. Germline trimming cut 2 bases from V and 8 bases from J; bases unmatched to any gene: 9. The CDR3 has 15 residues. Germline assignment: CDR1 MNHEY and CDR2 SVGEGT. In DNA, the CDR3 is TGTGCCAGCAGTTACGACAGGGTATTGGGCCATGAGCAGTTCTTC. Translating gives CASSYDRVLGHEQFF.

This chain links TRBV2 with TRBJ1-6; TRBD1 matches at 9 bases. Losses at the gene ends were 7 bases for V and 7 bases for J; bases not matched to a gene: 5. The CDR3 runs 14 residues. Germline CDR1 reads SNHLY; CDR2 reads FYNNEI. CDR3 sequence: CASTWDRENSPLHF. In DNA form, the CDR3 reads TGTGCCAGCACCTGGGACAGGGAAAATTCACCCCTCCACTTT.

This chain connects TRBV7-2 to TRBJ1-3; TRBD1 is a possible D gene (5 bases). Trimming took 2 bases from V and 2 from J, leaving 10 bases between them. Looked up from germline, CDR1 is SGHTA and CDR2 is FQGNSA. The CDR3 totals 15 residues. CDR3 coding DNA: TGTGCCAGCAGCTTAACCGACAGTACTGGAAACACCATATATTTT. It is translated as CASSLTDSTGNTIYF.

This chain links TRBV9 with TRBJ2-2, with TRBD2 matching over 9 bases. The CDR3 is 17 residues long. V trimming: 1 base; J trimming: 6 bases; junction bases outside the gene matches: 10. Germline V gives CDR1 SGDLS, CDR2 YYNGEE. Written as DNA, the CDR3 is TGTGCCAGCAGCGTAAAGGGCGGGGGGGCCCCCCCCGGGGAGCTGTTTTTT. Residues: CASSVKGGGAPPGELFF.

In nucleotides, the CDR3 is TGTGCCAGCAGAGCCCGGACAGGGCCGGACGAAAAACTGTTTTTT. This encodes CASRARTGPDEKLFF. The V gene is TRBV13, the J gene TRBJ1-4, with 8 bases matching TRBD1. The CDR3 totals 15 residues. Germline V gene lookup returns CDR1 PRHDT and CDR2 FYEKMQ (reference sequence). Trimming cost V 6 bases and J 8 bases; bases outside gene matches: 11.

The CDR3 coding sequence is TGCGCCAGCAGAGGGGCCGGGGGGACTGAAGCTTTCTTT. It is translated as CASRGAGGTEAFF. The rearrangement joins TRBV5-1 to TRBJ1-1, with D perhaps matching TRBD1 (5 bases). Germline CDR1 SGHRS, CDR2 YFSETQ. CDR3 length equals 13 residues. The V end lost 5 bases, the J end lost 5 bases, and 13 bases lay between the germline ends.

The CDR3 protein is CASSSGTGVDTQYF. The CDR3 nucleotides are TGTGCCAGTAGTTCCGGGACAGGGGTAGATACGCAGTATTTT. This chain joins TRBV19 and TRBJ2-3, with 10 bases lining up with TRBD1. CDR3 length: 14 residues. Germline V gene data show CDR1 as LNHDA and CDR2 as SQIVND (reference sequence). Trimming cost V 5 bases and J 5 bases; bases outside gene matches: 4.

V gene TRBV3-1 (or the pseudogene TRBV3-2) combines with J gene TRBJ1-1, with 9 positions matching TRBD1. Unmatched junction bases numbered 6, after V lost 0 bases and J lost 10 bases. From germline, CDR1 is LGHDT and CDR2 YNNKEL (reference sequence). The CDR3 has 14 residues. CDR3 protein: CASSQDLNRGRAFF. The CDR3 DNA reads TGTGCCAGCAGCCAAGATCTGAACAGGGGGCGAGCTTTCTTT.